This is a list of T cell receptor beta chains from one sample in a study of T cells in Graves' hyperthyroidism and ophthalmopathy. TCRdb re-called the multiplex PCR reads with MiXCR, one entry per CDR3 protein. The profile covers about 640,000 distinct CDR3 sequences, with about a fifth appearing a single time and 30% to 40% taken by the ten largest. The material sequenced was blood. Source of these receptors: a man aged 30-40 years with Graves' ophthalmopathy. Each CDR3 is given with its conserved first and last residue. Each record gives: clone size, V gene, D gene, J gene, CDR3 protein, CDR3 DNA. A D gene is named only where the DNA matches it firmly. Size values are once, few and many counts, or a class for expanded clones, and some rows have none.

>.|TRBV6-5|.|TRBJ2-2
CASSYYGDGELFF
TGTGCCAGCAGTTACTACGGTGACGGGGAGCTGTTTTTT
>.|TRBV12-3/TRBV12-4|.|TRBJ1-5
CASSLDAVGRHF
TGTGCCAGCAGTTTGGACGCCGTGGGTCGGCATTTT
>few|TRBV12-3/TRBV12-4|.|TRBJ2-2
CASRPAVGDTGELFF
TGTGCCAGCAGGCCCGCCGTTGGAGACACCGGGGAGCTGTTTTTT
>.|TRBV20-1|.|TRBJ2-4
CSAHKQGILIQYF
TGCAGTGCTCATAAACAGGGAATTCTCATTCAGTACTTC
>.|TRBV6-2/TRBV6-3|.|TRBJ2-2
CASGQFDTGELFF
TGTGCCAGTGGACAGTTCGACACCGGGGAGCTGTTTTTT
>few|TRBV28|TRBD1|TRBJ2-3
CASSAGQGRTDTQYF
TGTGCCAGCAGTGCAGGACAGGGTAGAACAGATACGCAGTATTTT
>.|TRBV6-1|.|TRBJ1-1
CASSEAGPRADTEAFF
TGTGCCAGCAGTGAAGCAGGGCCAAGGGCTGACACTGAAGCTTTCTTT
>few|TRBV7-2|.|TRBJ2-5
CASSYQKEAQYF
TGTGCCAGCAGCTACCAGAAGGAGGCCCAGTACTTC
>few|TRBV20-1|.|TRBJ2-7
CSARATSLPYEQYF
TGCAGTGCTAGAGCTACTAGTCTTCCCTACGAGCAGTACTTC
>.|TRBV4-3|.|TRBJ2-3
CASSQTHVTDTDTQYF
TGCGCCAGCAGCCAAACGCACGTGACAGATACAGATACGCAGTATTTT
>many|TRBV27|.|TRBJ1-1
CASSRSANTEAFF
TGTGCCAGCAGTCGGTCAGCAAACACTGAAGCTTTCTTT
>few|TRBV7-8|TRBD1|TRBJ2-2
CASSLGFRTGRTGELFF
TGTGCCAGCAGCTTAGGCTTCCGGACAGGGAGAACCGGGGAGCTGTTTTTT
>.|TRBV9|.|TRBJ2-7
CASSLGDRCPREQYF
TGTGCCAGCAGCTTAGGGGACCGATGCCCCCGGGAGCAGTACTTC
>many|TRBV6-1|.|TRBJ1-1
CASSYSFRFFRGAFF
TGTGCCAGCAGTTATTCCTTTCGGTTTTTCCGGGGAGCTTTCTTT
>.|TRBV6-1|.|TRBJ2-2
CASSDWTATGELFF
TGTGCCAGCAGTGACTGGACAGCGACGGGGGAGCTGTTTTTT
>many|TRBV12-3/TRBV12-4|.|TRBJ1-3
CASSLGGYGPTDTIYF
TGTGCCAGCAGTTTAGGAGGTTACGGCCCCACGGACACCATATATTTT
>many|TRBV7-9|.|TRBJ1-1
CASSLGVGRTEAFF
TGTGCCAGCAGCTTAGGAGTGGGGAGGACTGAAGCTTTCTTT
>few|TRBV27|.|TRBJ2-1
CASRQDWNEQFF
TGTGCCAGCCGTCAAGACTGGAATGAGCAGTTCTTC
>few|TRBV10-3|TRBD2|TRBJ2-7
CATTVRTSGGGVVYEQYF
TGTGCCACGACCGTTCGGACTAGCGGAGGGGGGGTTGTGTACGAGCAGTACTTC
>.|TRBV15|.|TRBJ2-1
CATSSSYNEQFF
TGTGCCACCAGCAGTAGCTACAATGAGCAGTTCTTC
>.|TRBV24-1|TRBD2|TRBJ2-7
CATSFPGLAGTWGYYEQYF
TGTGCCACCAGCTTCCCGGGACTAGCGGGAACCTGGGGGTACTACGAGCAGTACTTC
>few|TRBV7-3|.|TRBJ2-3
CASSLIRTDTQYF
TGTGCCAGCAGCTTAATCCGCACAGATACGCAGTATTTT
>few|TRBV3-1|.|TRBJ2-7
CASSQGGTRVVEQYF
TGCGCCAGCAGCCAAGGCGGGACACGCGTTGTCGAGCAGTACTTC
>.|TRBV20-1|TRBD1|TRBJ1-4
CSARAGGSTNEKLFF
TGCAGTGCTAGGGCAGGGGGTTCAACTAATGAAAAACTGTTTTTT
>few|TRBV10-3|.|TRBJ2-3
CAISESRTASTDTQYF
TGTGCCATCAGTGAGTCAAGGACAGCTAGCACAGATACGCAGTATTTT
>many|TRBV6-1|TRBD1|TRBJ2-1
CASSQTGGSSYNEQFF
TGTGCCAGCAGTCAAACAGGGGGCAGTTCCTACAATGAGCAGTTCTTC
>.|TRBV18|.|TRBJ2-2
CASSPWGTDTGELFF
TGTGCCAGCTCCCCGTGGGGAACGGACACCGGGGAGCTGTTTTTT
>many|TRBV11-1|.|TRBJ2-2
CASSFLRGRGDTGELFF
TGTGCCAGCAGCTTCCTCAGGGGTCGGGGTGACACCGGGGAGCTGTTTTTT
>many|TRBV28|.|TRBJ1-3
CASSSPWTRQENTIYF
TGTGCCAGCAGTTCTCCCTGGACGCGGCAAGAGAACACCATATATTTT
>many|TRBV7-2|.|TRBJ2-7
CASSYLSRAYQAQYF
TGTGCCAGCAGTTACCTGAGCCGGGCCTACCAGGCGCAGTACTTC
>few|TRBV28|TRBD2|TRBJ2-1
CASSTSGIGGNEQFF
TGTGCCAGCAGCACTAGCGGGATAGGAGGCAATGAGCAGTTCTTC
>many|TRBV30|.|TRBJ2-1
CAWSVPSGTVYNEQFF
TGTGCCTGGAGTGTACCGTCAGGGACCGTATACAATGAGCAGTTCTTC
>.|TRBV19|TRBD1|TRBJ2-4
CASSTLRDRGSKNIQYF
TGTGCCAGTAGTACCCTACGGGACAGGGGATCCAAAAACATTCAGTACTTC
>.|TRBV27|.|TRBJ2-1
CASSPGISSYNEQFF
TGTGCCAGCAGTCCGGGGATTAGCTCCTACAATGAGCAGTTCTTC
>few|TRBV20-1|.|TRBJ1-5
CSARDRLGGDQPQHF
TGCAGTGCTAGAGATCGTCTTGGGGGGGATCAGCCCCAGCATTTT
>.|TRBV28|TRBD2|TRBJ2-3
CASSSMPGLAGVDTQYF
TGTGCCAGCAGTTCCATGCCGGGACTAGCGGGAGTGGATACGCAGTATTTT
>many|TRBV11-2|TRBD1|TRBJ2-5
CASSFDRGLQETQYF
TGTGCCAGCAGCTTCGACAGGGGGCTGCAAGAGACCCAGTACTTC
>few|TRBV20-1|.|TRBJ1-5
CSARGHTVGNQPQHF
TGCAGTGCTAGAGGCCACACAGTGGGCAATCAGCCCCAGCATTTT
>few|TRBV5-6|.|TRBJ2-5
CASSFGDYWGFETQYF
TGTGCCAGCAGCTTCGGCGATTATTGGGGATTTGAGACCCAGTACTTC
>few|TRBV6-6|.|TRBJ2-7
CASSYGGRPYEQYF
TGTGCCAGCAGTTACGGGGGGAGACCCTACGAGCAGTACTTC
>.|TRBV20-1|TRBD2|TRBJ2-1
CSARLREGLRNNEQFF
TGCAGTGCTAGATTGCGGGAGGGCCTCCGGAACAATGAGCAGTTCTTC
>many|TRBV6-1|.|TRBJ1-5
CASSARQVNQPQHF
TGTGCCAGCAGTGCCAGACAGGTCAATCAGCCCCAGCATTTT
>many|TRBV5-1|.|TRBJ2-1
CASSIRLLRGNNEQFF
TGCGCCAGCAGCATTCGATTACTGAGGGGTAACAATGAGCAGTTCTTC
>.|TRBV20-1|.|TRBJ2-1
CSARDQMKGRMSEQFF
TGCAGTGCTAGAGATCAGATGAAGGGCCGAATGAGTGAGCAGTTCTTC
>.|TRBV24-1|.|TRBJ2-1
CATSDSRGRGYNEQFF
TGTGCCACCAGTGATTCCCGAGGCAGGGGCTACAATGAGCAGTTCTTC
>.|TRBV2|.|TRBJ2-3
CASSVESTDTQYF
TGTGCCAGCAGTGTCGAGAGCACAGATACGCAGTATTTT
>.|TRBV24-1|TRBD1|TRBJ2-1
CATSDPGTALGNEQFF
TGTGCCACCAGTGATCCTGGGACAGCCCTGGGCAATGAGCAGTTCTTC
>.|TRBV6-2/TRBV6-3|.|TRBJ1-5
CATAGQGINSNQPQHF
TGTGCCACAGCGGGGCAGGGCATTAATAGCAATCAGCCCCAGCATTTT
>many|TRBV11-3|.|TRBJ2-1
CASSFDLSEQFF
TGTGCCAGCAGCTTTGACTTGTCTGAGCAGTTCTTC
>many|TRBV12-3/TRBV12-4|TRBD1|TRBJ1-2
CASSPWGTGNSRGYTF
TGTGCCAGCAGTCCTTGGGGGACAGGGAATTCGAGGGGCTACACCTTC
>many|TRBV28|.|TRBJ2-3
CASTVSSHPDTQYF
TGTGCCAGCACAGTTTCCTCCCATCCAGATACGCAGTATTTT
>many|TRBV2|TRBD1|TRBJ2-7
CASKVSAGTGSYEQYF
TGTGCCAGCAAAGTGTCCGCCGGGACAGGGTCCTACGAGCAGTACTTC
>few|TRBV27|.|TRBJ1-6
CASSLIGVYPLHF
TGTGCCAGCAGTTTAATAGGAGTTTATCCCCTCCACTTT
>many|TRBV24-1|TRBD1|TRBJ2-1
CATSDPTGGSYNEQFF
TGTGCCACCAGTGATCCGACAGGGGGCTCCTACAATGAGCAGTTCTTC
>few|TRBV7-2|.|TRBJ2-2
CASSFRTLSRNTGELFF
TGTGCCAGCAGCTTTCGGACACTTTCTCGAAACACCGGGGAGCTGTTTTTT
>many|TRBV30|TRBD2|TRBJ2-1
CAWEGLPGNEQFF
TGTGCCTGGGAGGGACTACCCGGGAATGAGCAGTTCTTC
>.|TRBV20-1|.|TRBJ2-1
CSPTLSTRTEQFF
TGCAGTCCTACCCTGTCCACTAGGACCGAGCAGTTCTTC
>many|TRBV2|.|TRBJ2-5
CASSESRGGETQYF
TGTGCCAGCAGTGAATCCAGGGGAGGAGAGACCCAGTACTTC
>many|TRBV28|.|TRBJ2-1
CASSTLDWSNEQFF
TGTGCCAGCAGCACACTCGACTGGTCCAATGAGCAGTTCTTC